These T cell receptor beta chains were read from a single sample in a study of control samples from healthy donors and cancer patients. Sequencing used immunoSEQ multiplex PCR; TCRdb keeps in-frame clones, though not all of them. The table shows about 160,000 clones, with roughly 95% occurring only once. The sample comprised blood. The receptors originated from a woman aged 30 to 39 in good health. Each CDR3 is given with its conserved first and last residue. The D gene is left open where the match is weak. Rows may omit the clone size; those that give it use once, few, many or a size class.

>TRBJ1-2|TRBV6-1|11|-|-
TGTGCCAGCAGTGAAGCAGAGGGACCAACCTTC
CASSEAEGPTF
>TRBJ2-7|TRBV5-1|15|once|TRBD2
TGCGCCAGCAGCTTGGTTAGCGGGAGCTCCTACGAGCAGTACTTC
CASSLVSGSSYEQYF
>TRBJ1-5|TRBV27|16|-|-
TGTGCCAGCAGTTTATGGGGGCAGGGAGGCAATCAGCCCCAGCATTTT
CASSLWGQGGNQPQHF
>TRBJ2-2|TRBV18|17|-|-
TGTGCCAGCTCACCAAACTTTCCCGGCCTTAACACCGGGGAGCTGTTTTTT
CASSPNFPGLNTGELFF
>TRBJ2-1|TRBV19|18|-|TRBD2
TGTGCCAGTAGTATAGCCTTACTAGCGGGATTGTCCTACAATGAGCAGTTCTTC
CASSIALLAGLSYNEQFF
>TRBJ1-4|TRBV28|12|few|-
TGTGCCAGCAGCCCCGAAACCGTAAAACTGTTTTTT
CASSPETVKLFF
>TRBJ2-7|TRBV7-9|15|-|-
TGTGCCAGCAGCGCCACAGGGAAGGAGTCCTACGAGCAGTACTTC
CASSATGKESYEQYF
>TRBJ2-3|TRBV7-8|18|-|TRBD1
TGTGCCAGCAGCTTAAGTATAATCGACAGGGTGATCCCAGATACGCAGTATTTT
CASSLSIIDRVIPDTQYF
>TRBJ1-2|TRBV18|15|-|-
TGTGCCAGCTCACCCGAGACAGGTTTTACCTATGGCTACACCTTC
CASSPETGFTYGYTF
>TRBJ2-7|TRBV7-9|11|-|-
TGTGCCAGCAGCTTGGGGGACGAGCAGTACTTC
CASSLGDEQYF
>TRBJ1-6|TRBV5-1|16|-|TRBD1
TGCGCCAGCAGCTATACAGGGGACATGAGAAATTCACCCCTCCACTTT
CASSYTGDMRNSPLHF
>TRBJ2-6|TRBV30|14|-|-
TGTGCCGTACCAGGGAGGCCTGGGGCCAACGTCCTGACTTTC
CAVPGRPGANVLTF
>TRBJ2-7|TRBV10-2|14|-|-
TGCGCCAGCAGTGAGTCGTGGCCATCCTACGAGCAGTACTTC
CASSESWPSYEQYF
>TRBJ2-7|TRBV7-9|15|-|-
TGTGCCAGCAGCTTACGGGGCCGGAAAGACTACGAGCAGTACTTC
CASSLRGRKDYEQYF
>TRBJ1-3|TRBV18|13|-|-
TGTGCCAGCTCACCGGGGCTTGGAAACACCATATATTTT
CASSPGLGNTIYF
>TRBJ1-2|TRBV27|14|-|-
TGTGCCAGCAGTTTAGCCGGGAGCTCCGTTGGCTACACCTTC
CASSLAGSSVGYTF
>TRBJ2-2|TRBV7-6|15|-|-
TGTGCCAGCAGCTCGGACCCCACCTACACCGGGGAGCTGTTTTTT
CASSSDPTYTGELFF
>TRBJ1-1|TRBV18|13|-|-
TGTGCCAGCTCACCGGCGAGGACCACTGAAGCTTTCTTT
CASSPARTTEAFF
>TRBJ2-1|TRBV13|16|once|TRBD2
TGTGCCAGCAGCTTAGAGCTAGCGGGAGATTTTAATGAGCAGTTCTTC
CASSLELAGDFNEQFF
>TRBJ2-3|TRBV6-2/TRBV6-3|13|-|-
TGTGCCAGCAGTTACGGGCCCACAGATACGCAGTATTTT
CASSYGPTDTQYF
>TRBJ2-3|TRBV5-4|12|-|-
TGTGCCAGCAGCTTGGCGGCAGATACGCAGTATTTT
CASSLAADTQYF
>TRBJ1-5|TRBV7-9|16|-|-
TGTGCCAGCAGCCCCGCCAGTGCTGGGGGAAATCAGCCCCAGCATTTT
CASSPASAGGNQPQHF
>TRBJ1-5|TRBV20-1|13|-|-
TGCAGTGCTAGTTCAGGGGGCAATCAGCCCCAGCATTTT
CSASSGGNQPQHF
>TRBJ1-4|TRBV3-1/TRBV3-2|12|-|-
TGTGCCAGCAGCCTAAGCGGTGAAAAACTGTTTTTT
CASSLSGEKLFF
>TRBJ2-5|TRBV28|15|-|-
TGTGCCAGCAGTCCTCCGGGACCGCCCCAAGAGACCCAGTACTTC
CASSPPGPPQETQYF
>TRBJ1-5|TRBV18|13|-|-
TGTGCCAGCTCACGTAGCCTAGACAGACCCCAGCATTTT
CASSRSLDRPQHF
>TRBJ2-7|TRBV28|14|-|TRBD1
TGTGCCAGCAGTCTAGGACAGGGGCTTTACGAGCAGTACTTC
CASSLGQGLYEQYF
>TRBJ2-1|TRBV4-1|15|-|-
TGCGCCAGCAGCCAAGCGGGGATCTCCTACAATGAGCAGTTCTTC
CASSQAGISYNEQFF
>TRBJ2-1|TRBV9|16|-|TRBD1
TGTGCCAGCAGCGTAGCTGGGACAGGTGCCTACAATGAGCAGTTCTTC
CASSVAGTGAYNEQFF
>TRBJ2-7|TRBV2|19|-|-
TGTGCCAGCAGACTCGCCCAGACTCCCCAAGGCTTTAAAACCTACGAGCAGTACTTC
CASRLAQTPQGFKTYEQYF
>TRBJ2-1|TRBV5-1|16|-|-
TGCGCCAGCAGCTTCCCCGGCGCGACTTCCTACAATGAGCAGTTCTTC
CASSFPGATSYNEQFF
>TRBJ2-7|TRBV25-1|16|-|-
TGTGCCAGCAGTGAAATGAGGGGGGCAGGGGAGGACGAGCAGTACTTC
CASSEMRGAGEDEQYF
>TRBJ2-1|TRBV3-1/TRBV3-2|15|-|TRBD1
TGTGCCAGCGGACAGGGGGCGGATATCCCCAATGAGCAGTTCTTC
CASGQGADIPNEQFF
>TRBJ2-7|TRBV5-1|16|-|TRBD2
TGCGCCAGCAGCTTGGATTTGACTAGCGGCTCCTACGAGCAGTACTTC
CASSLDLTSGSYEQYF
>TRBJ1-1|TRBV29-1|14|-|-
TGCAGCGTTGAAGGGGAGGGGGGGACCACTGAAGCTTTCTTT
CSVEGEGGTTEAFF
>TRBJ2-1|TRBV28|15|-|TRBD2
TGTGCCAGCAGTTTGGCGGCTAGCGGAGACAATGAGCAGTTCTTC
CASSLAASGDNEQFF
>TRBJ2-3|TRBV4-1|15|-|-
TGCGCCAGCAGCCAAGGCGGGGACTTCACAGATACGCAGTATTTT
CASSQGGDFTDTQYF
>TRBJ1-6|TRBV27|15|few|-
TGTGCCAGCAGGGACCGTAGCTCCTATAATTCACCCCTCCACTTT
CASRDRSSYNSPLHF
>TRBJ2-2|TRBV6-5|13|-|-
TGTGCCAGCAGAACCATGAACACCGGGGAGCTGTTTTTT
CASRTMNTGELFF
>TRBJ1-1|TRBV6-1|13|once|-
TGTGCCAGCAGACGGACGGAAAGCACTGAAGCTTTCTTT
CASRRTESTEAFF
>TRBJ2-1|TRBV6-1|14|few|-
TGTGCCAGCAGTGATAGGGGACCGCCCAGTGAGCAGTTCTTC
CASSDRGPPSEQFF
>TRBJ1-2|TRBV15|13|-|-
TGTGCCACCTCCAGAAGAGGTATTTATGGCTACACCTTC
CATSRRGIYGYTF
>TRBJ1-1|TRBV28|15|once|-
TGTGCCAGCAGAGTCCACTTTGGTACGAACACTGAAGCTTTCTTT
CASRVHFGTNTEAFF
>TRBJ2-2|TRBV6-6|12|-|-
TGTGCCACCAATTTGGGAACCGGGGAGCTGTTTTTT
CATNLGTGELFF
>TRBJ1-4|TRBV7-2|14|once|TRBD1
TGTGCCAGCAGCCGGGACAGGGGAAATGAAAAACTGTTTTTT
CASSRDRGNEKLFF
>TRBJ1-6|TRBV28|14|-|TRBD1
TGTGCCAGCAGCTTAGGGACAGCCAATTCACCCCTCCACTTT
CASSLGTANSPLHF
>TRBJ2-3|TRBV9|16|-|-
TGTGCCAGCAGCCCCCAGCACGGAAAACGGCCAGATACGCAGTATTTT
CASSPQHGKRPDTQYF
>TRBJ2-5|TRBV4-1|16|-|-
TGCGCCAGCAGCCAAGCTAATCTGGGGTGGGTAGAGACCCAGTACTTC
CASSQANLGWVETQYF
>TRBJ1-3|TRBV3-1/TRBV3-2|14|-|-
TGTGCCAGCGCTACAGGGTTCTCTGGAAACACCATATATTTT
CASATGFSGNTIYF
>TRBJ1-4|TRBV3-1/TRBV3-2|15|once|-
TGTGCCAGCAGCCAAGATCTGGGGGACAACGAAAAACTGTTTTTT
CASSQDLGDNEKLFF
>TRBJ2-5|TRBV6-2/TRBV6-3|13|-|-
TGTGCCAGCAGTTCCGACACCATCCGGACCCAGTACTTC
CASSSDTIRTQYF
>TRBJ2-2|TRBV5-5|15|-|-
TGTGCCAGCAGCTTTCCAGGGGACAACACCGGGGAGCTGTTTTTT
CASSFPGDNTGELFF
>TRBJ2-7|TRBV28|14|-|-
-
CASSWGRGTGTRSF